This entry lists 3 T cell receptor beta chains sequenced from one sample in a study of T-cell memory formation after mild COVID-19. Using its own MiXCR run on the 5' RACE reads, TCRdb lists one record per CDR3 protein. The sample has approximately 300,000 distinct CDR3 sequences; 15% to 20% are singletons. The sample consisted of PBMCs or a T cell subset sorted from them (not recorded which). Receptors were obtained from a man aged 18-30 years who had mild COVID-19 (a few samples of this study predate the infection). Cell type and time point are not known.

This clonotype was counted a few times. The chain joins TRBV7-2 to TRBJ2-6, with TRBD1 as a possible D gene (5 bases). There are 16 residues in the CDR3. Germline V gene sequence: CDR1 SGHTA, CDR2 FQGNSA. V gave up 5 bases and J gave up 0 bases, with 11 bases separating them. The DNA of the CDR3 is TGTGCCAGCAGCAGCAGACAGATCTCTGGGGCCAACGTCCTGACTTTC. It is translated as CASSSRQISGANVLTF.

This clonotype was detected many times. DNA of the CDR3: TGTGCCAGCAGCCTCCGACTAGCGGGGGACCAAGAGACCCAGTACTTC. It yields the protein CASSLRLAGDQETQYF. The chain couples TRBV9 to TRBJ2-5; 12 nucleotides align to TRBD2. Trimming took 4 bases from V and 0 from J; bases not matched to a gene: 4. Germline values: CDR1 SGDLS, CDR2 YYNGEE. The CDR3 length is 16 residues.

This clonotype was counted a single time. The chain combines TRBV6-5 with TRBJ2-1; possibly TRBD1 for D (6 bases). V lost 2 bases, J lost 3 bases, and 8 bases lay in between. Germline lookup yields CDR1 MNHEY and CDR2 SVGAGI. The CDR3 runs to 14 residues. CDR3 nucleotide sequence: TGTGCCAGCAGTTACCGGGACATCTACAATGAGCAGTTCTTC. Translated: CASSYRDIYNEQFF.